A single sample is the source of the 19 T cell receptor beta chains below, sequenced in a study of T cell clonotyping in hematopoietic cell transplantation (dated by TCRdb to about 2021). Library prep was done by the immunoSEQ multiplex PCR assay. Here the immuneACCESS table is served through TCRdb, limited to in-frame sequences with V and J called. Missing clones are a known gap in these copies; in checked studies unresolved V genes cover under half, and the rest lacks a known reason. Present in this sample are approximately 26,000 clones, around 83% of which were seen just once. The ten largest clonotypes hold approximately 24% of the sample. The time point label of this sample denotes: recipient sample about 28 days before transplant, after cytoreduction. Here the sequenced sample was peripheral blood mononuclear cells, taken before stem cell transplant. All receptors derive from a woman in her fifties or sixties with acute myeloid leukemia. Some clones in this sample may be carry-over from other donors' samples.

V gene TRBV5-6 combines with J gene TRBJ2-5; D gene uncertain. The V and J ends lost 0 bases and 5 bases respectively, with 17 bases between them. The CDR3 consists of 16 residues. Germline values: CDR1 SGHDT, CDR2 YYEEEE. CDR3 sequence (DNA): TGTGCCAGCAGCTTGGGCCGCGCGGCATTAGGGGAGACCCAGTACTTC. Translated, it gives CASSLGRAALGETQYF.

The rearrangement uses TRBV29-1 and TRBJ1-4; D remains ambiguous. V was shortened by 3 bases and J by 4 bases, with 12 bases between the two germline ends. Germline V lookup: CDR1 SQVTM, CDR2 ANQGSEA. The CDR3 extends over 14 amino acids. The CDR3 DNA follows: TGCAGCGTTGAGGATGGCCTCTATAATGAAAAACTGTTTTTT. Translating it yields CSVEDGLYNEKLFF.

V and J are TRBV6-1 and TRBJ1-2; TRBD1 is a possible D gene (6 bases). Between the trimmed V and J ends, which lost 11 bases and 4 bases, there was a span of 20 bases. In germline, CDR1 is MNHNS, CDR2 SASEGT. The CDR3 totals 14 residues. This CDR3 reads CAVAWGPLSYGYTF. CDR3 DNA sequence: TGTGCCGTTGCTTGGGGGCCGTTGAGCTATGGCTACACCTTC.

This clone has more than one count but fewer than ten. This rearrangement joins TRBV19 to TRBJ2-7, with 9 bases lining up with TRBD1. Trimming removed 10 bases from V and 7 bases from J; junction bases left unmatched: 11. The CDR3 contains 13 residues. Germline assignment: CDR1 LNHDA and CDR2 SQIVND (reference sequence). The CDR3, as DNA: TGTGCCACCACCGGGACAGGGACTGGTGAGCAGTACTTC. Its translation: CATTGTGTGEQYF.

The rearrangement joins TRBV6-6 to TRBJ1-3; D gene unclear. The CDR3 runs 15 residues. Germline CDR1 and CDR2: MNHNY and SVGAGI (reference sequence). V lost 6 bases, J lost 0 bases, and 12 bases lay in between. The CDR3 nucleotides read TGTGCCAGCAGCCGTGCGGGGAGCTCTGGAAACACCATATATTTT. This encodes CASSRAGSSGNTIYF.

This clone was recorded only once. V gene TRBV6-5 combines with J gene TRBJ1-1, with D uncertain. CDR3 length equals 14 residues. The V gene's germline CDR1 is MNHEY and CDR2 SVGAGI. V shed 0 bases and J shed 5 bases, with 10 bases lying between them. The CDR3: CASSYSEGETEAFF. The DNA of the CDR3 is TGTGCCAGCAGTTACTCGGAGGGAGAAACTGAAGCTTTCTTT.

This clone occurred a few times. The chain is built from TRBV29-1 and TRBJ2-3; 9 bases line up with TRBD1. Trimming took 3 bases from V and 4 from J; bases not matched to a gene: 2. Per germline, CDR1 SQVTM and CDR2 ANQGSEA. The length of the CDR3 is 13 residues. The CDR3: CSVEGQGSDTQYF. The CDR3 DNA sequence: TGCAGCGTTGAGGGACAGGGCTCAGATACGCAGTATTTT.

This clone was seen a few times. The V call is TRBV6-6, the J call TRBJ2-7; TRBD1 matches 7 bases. The V gene end was trimmed by 0 bases and the J gene end by 1 base; junction bases not matched to a gene: 0. This CDR3 is 14 amino acids long. In germline, CDR1 is MNHNY, CDR2 SVGAGI (reference sequence). The DNA of the CDR3 is TGTGCCAGCAGTTACTCGGGACAGTCCTACGAGCAGTACTTC. Residues: CASSYSGQSYEQYF.

V gene TRBV10-3 combines with J gene TRBJ1-2, with 12 bases aligning to TRBD1. CDR3 size: 14 residues. CDR1 ENHRY and CDR2 SYGVKD come from the germline V gene. The junction had 6 bases not matched to a gene; V was cut back by 5 bases and J by 8 bases. The CDR3 nucleotides read TGTGCCATCAGTACCGGGACAGGGGGCGCGGGCTACACCTTC. This translates into CAISTGTGGAGYTF.

This chain links TRBV5-1 with TRBJ1-2, with D perhaps TRBD1 (6 bases). CDR3 length: 14 amino acids. Germline loops: CDR1 SGHRS, CDR2 YFSETQ. The V and J ends lost 2 bases and 4 bases respectively, with 12 bases between them. CDR3 amino acids: CASSFEGGTYGYTF. CDR3 DNA sequence: TGCGCCAGCAGCTTTGAGGGGGGAACCTATGGCTACACCTTC.

V gene TRBV6-5 combines with J gene TRBJ1-2; the D is unclear. CDR3 length equals 12 residues. V was cut by 1 base and J by 7 bases, with 7 bases left in between. Germline assignment: CDR1 MNHEY and CDR2 SVGAGI. CDR3 sequence: CASSYWAGGYTF. DNA of the CDR3: TGTGCCAGCAGTTACTGGGCTGGTGGCTACACCTTC.

The rearrangement uses TRBV5-1 and TRBJ2-7; unclear D gene. Trimming took 0 bases from V and 4 from J, leaving 11 bases between them. Germline V CDR1 and CDR2: SGHRS, YFSETQ. The CDR3 totals 14 residues. CDR3 coding DNA: TGCGCCAGCAGCTTGGAATTCTGGCCTTACGAGCAGTACTTC. This codes for CASSLEFWPYEQYF.

A single count supports this clone. This rearrangement joins TRBV28 to TRBJ2-2; the D is unclear. Germline values: CDR1 MDHEN, CDR2 SYDVKM. With 5 bases removed from V and 0 bases from J, the gap between germline ends came to 1 base. The CDR3 extends over 12 amino acids. The CDR3 protein is CASSPNTGELFF. The CDR3 bases are TGTGCCAGCAGTCCGAACACCGGGGAGCTGTTTTTT.

This chain uses TRBV4-3 with TRBJ1-5, with D possibly being TRBD1 (5 bases). The CDR3 contains 15 residues. The germline V gene encodes CDR1 LGHNA and CDR2 YSLEER. Trimming pared 2 bases from V and 2 bases from J, leaving 10 bases between. DNA of the CDR3: TGCGCCAGCAGCCAACTAACCAGGGGCAATCAGCCCCAGCATTTT. It specifies CASSQLTRGNQPQHF.

The chain uses TRBV5-8 and TRBJ1-5; D is undetermined. In germline, CDR1 is SGHTS, CDR2 YDEGEE. Between the trimmed V and J ends, which lost 4 bases and 9 bases, there was a span of 17 bases. This CDR3 has 14 residues. CDR3 sequence: CASSTRTGSGPQHF. CDR3 DNA: TGTGCCAGCAGCACCCGGACCGGTTCAGGGCCCCAGCATTTT.

The V gene is TRBV5-8, the J gene TRBJ1-2; D remains ambiguous. This CDR3 is built from 13 residues. V was clipped by 4 bases and J by 0 bases, with 7 bases between them. Per the germline V gene, CDR1 is SGHTS and CDR2 is YDEGEE. The CDR3 DNA reads as TGTGCCAGCAGCCCGGTAACTAACTATGGCTACACCTTC. This gives the protein CASSPVTNYGYTF. Full variable domain (missing parts from reference TRBV5-8 and TRBJ1-2): EAGVTQSPTHLIKTRGQQATLRCSPISGHTSVYWYQQALGLGLQFLLWYDEGEERNRGNFPPRFSGRQFPNYSSELNVNALELEDSALYLCASSPVTNYGYTFGSGTRLTVV.

This clone was detected only once. This CDR3 reads CASSPPGRDTQYF. Written as DNA, the CDR3 is TGTGCCAGCAGCCCCCCGGGGAGAGATACGCAGTATTTT. This rearrangement joins TRBV5-4 to TRBJ2-3, with D tentatively TRBD2 (5 bases). Trimming removed 4 bases at V and 5 bases at J, with 11 bases between. Germline values: CDR1 SGHNT, CDR2 YYREEE (reference sequence). This CDR3 region has 13 residues.

The chain links TRBV6-1 to TRBJ2-4, with TRBD2 as a possible D gene (5 bases). Germline lookup yields CDR1 MNHNS and CDR2 SASEGT. This CDR3 contains 13 residues. Trimming removed 7 bases at V and 8 bases at J, with 15 bases between. In nucleotides, the CDR3 is TGTGCCAGCACCGGCAGTCGTAGCGACATTCAGTACTTC. Translation gives CASTGSRSDIQYF.

The V and J genes are TRBV19 and TRBJ2-7, with D maybe TRBD2 (5 bases). Trimming took off 1 base at V and 2 bases at J, with 12 bases between the two ends. Germline values: CDR1 LNHDA, CDR2 SQIVND (reference sequence). CDR3 length: 15 residues. The CDR3 reads CASSIVGGLTYEQYF. DNA for the CDR3: TGTGCCAGTAGTATAGTTGGCGGGTTAACCTACGAGCAGTACTTC.